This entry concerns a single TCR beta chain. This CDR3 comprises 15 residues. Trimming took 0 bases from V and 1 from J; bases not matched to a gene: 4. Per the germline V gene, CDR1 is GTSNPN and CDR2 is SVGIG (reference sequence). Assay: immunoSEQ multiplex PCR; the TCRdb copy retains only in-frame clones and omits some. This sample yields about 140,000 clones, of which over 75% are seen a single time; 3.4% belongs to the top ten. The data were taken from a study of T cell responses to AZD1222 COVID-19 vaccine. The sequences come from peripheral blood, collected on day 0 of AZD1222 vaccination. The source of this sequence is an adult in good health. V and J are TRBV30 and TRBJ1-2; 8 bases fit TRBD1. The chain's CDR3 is CAWSVGTGFNYGYTF. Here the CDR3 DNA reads TGTGCCTGGAGTGTCGGGACAGGATTTAACTATGGCTACACCTTC.